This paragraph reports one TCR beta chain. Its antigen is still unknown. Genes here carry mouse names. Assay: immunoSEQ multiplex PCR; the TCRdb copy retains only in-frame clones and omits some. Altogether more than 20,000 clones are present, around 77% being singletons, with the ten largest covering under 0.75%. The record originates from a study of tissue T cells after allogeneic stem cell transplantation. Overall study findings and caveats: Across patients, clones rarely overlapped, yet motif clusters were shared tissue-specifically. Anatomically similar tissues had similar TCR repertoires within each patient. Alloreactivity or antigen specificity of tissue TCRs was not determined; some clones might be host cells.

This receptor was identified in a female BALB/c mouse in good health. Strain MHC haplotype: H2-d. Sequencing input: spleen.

The CDR3 loop is CASSRWGGDAEQFF. The sequenced CDR3 bases are TGTGCTAGCAGTAGATGGGGGGGGGATGCTGAGCAGTTC. The chain couples TRBV17 to TRBJ2-1; 8 nucleotides match TRBD2. The missing CDR3 end, 1 residue past where the read stops, is filled in from the germline J gene. The germline gives CDR1 MNHDT, CDR2 YYDKIL. CDR3 length equals 14 residues. V gave up 2 bases and J gave up 5 bases; unmatched junction bases: 2.